Below, 9 T cell receptor beta chains from the same sample are listed, as sequenced in a study of OX40 agonist ivuxolimab in advanced cancers. The protocol was immunoSEQ multiplex PCR, while the TCRdb copy is restricted to in-frame clones and leaves out a portion. The profile shows roughly 70,000 clones, approximately 88% of them singletons. This sample comprised CD4+ or CD8+ T cells sorted from blood, obtained in a trial of the OX40 agonist ivuxolimab. The source of these receptors is an adult with an advanced solid tumor such as melanoma, head and neck, liver or kidney cancer.

Comments on this clone: Relative to the germline gene, one junction end is altered; a read error may explain this. The V gene is TRBV7-7, the J gene TRBJ2-3; no clear D. The CDR3 sequence is 13 residues long. Germline V gene data show CDR1 as SSHAT and CDR2 as FNYEAQ (reference sequence). The CDR3 here is CASSLDGGDTQYF. The CDR3 bases are TGTGCTAGCAGCTTAGATGGTGGTGATACGCAGTATTTT.

In this sample, this clone turned up a few times. The CDR3 spells CASRTGTDYEQYF. CDR3 nucleotides: TGTGCCAGCAGGACCGGGACAGATTACGAGCAGTACTTC. The chain couples TRBV7-9 to TRBJ2-7; 7 bases map to TRBD1. Germline V CDR1 and CDR2: SEHNR, FQNEAQ (reference sequence). The trim removed 6 bases at V and 4 bases at J, leaving 6 bases unmatched. This CDR3 contains 13 residues.

J is TRBJ1-1 and V is TRBV19; possible D gene TRBD1, 5 bases. There are 13 residues in the CDR3. The germline CDR1 and CDR2 sequences are LNHDA and SQIVND (reference sequence). The ends were cut back, 7 bases at V and 3 bases at J, with 12 bases in the middle. For the CDR3, the DNA is TGTGCCAGTACGGGCAGGGAGGACACTGAAGCTTTCTTT. It encodes CASTGREDTEAFF.

This clone occurred once. The chain has TRBV18 and TRBJ2-1; the match to TRBD1 covers 10 bases. Per the germline V gene, CDR1 is KGHSH and CDR2 is LQKENI. There are 15 residues in the CDR3. V was clipped by 3 bases and J by 3 bases; unmatched bases: 2. The CDR3 region has the DNA TGTGCCAGCTCACCCGGACAGGGGGTCTACAATGAGCAGTTCTTC. It translates to CASSPGQGVYNEQFF.

The rearrangement joins TRBV12-5 to TRBJ2-2; tentative D call: TRBD1 (5 bases). Germline V CDR1 and CDR2: LGHNT, FRNRAP. The CDR3 loop spans 17 amino acids. Trimming shortened V by 1 base and J by 0 bases, and 12 bases separated the two germline ends. CDR3 region: CASGLASDTTNTGELFF. The CDR3 DNA is TGTGCTAGTGGTTTGGCTTCGGACACTACGAACACCGGGGAGCTGTTTTTT.

The chain combines TRBV5-1 with TRBJ2-1, with 7 bases identical to TRBD2. CDR3 length: 15 residues. The germline V gene has CDR1 SGHRS and CDR2 YFSETQ. V gave up 0 bases and J gave up 6 bases; unmatched junction bases: 6. CDR3 nucleotides: TGCGCCAGCAGCTTGGGACTAGCCGCCGTCAATGAGCAGTTCTTC. Translation gives CASSLGLAAVNEQFF.

CDR3 amino acids: CASSDTPYEQYF. The DNA for the CDR3 is TGCGCCAGCAGCGATACGCCCTACGAGCAGTACTTC. The V call is TRBV5-1, the J call TRBJ2-7; no definite D call. Germline V lookup: CDR1 SGHRS, CDR2 YFSETQ. Between the trimmed V and J ends, which lost 4 bases and 2 bases, there was a span of 7 bases. The CDR3 runs 12 residues.

This clone appeared a single time. V and J are TRBV6-5 and TRBJ1-6; unclear D gene. The CDR3 spans 13 residues. V was shortened by 5 bases and J by 7 bases, with 9 bases between the two germline ends. The germline V gene encodes CDR1 MNHEY and CDR2 SVGAGI. Here the CDR3 reads CASSKRVNSPLHF. DNA for the CDR3: TGTGCCAGCAGTAAGAGGGTAAATTCACCCCTCCACTTT.

The chain joins TRBV7-8 to TRBJ1-4; D gene unclear. With 1 base removed from V and 0 bases from J, the gap between germline ends came to 15 bases. CDR3 size: 18 residues. Germline CDR1 is SGHVS and CDR2 is FQNEAQ. In DNA, the CDR3 is TGTGCCAGCAGCTTAGGTACGACCTCATGGGCAACTAATGAAAAACTGTTTTTT. Translated, it gives CASSLGTTSWATNEKLFF.